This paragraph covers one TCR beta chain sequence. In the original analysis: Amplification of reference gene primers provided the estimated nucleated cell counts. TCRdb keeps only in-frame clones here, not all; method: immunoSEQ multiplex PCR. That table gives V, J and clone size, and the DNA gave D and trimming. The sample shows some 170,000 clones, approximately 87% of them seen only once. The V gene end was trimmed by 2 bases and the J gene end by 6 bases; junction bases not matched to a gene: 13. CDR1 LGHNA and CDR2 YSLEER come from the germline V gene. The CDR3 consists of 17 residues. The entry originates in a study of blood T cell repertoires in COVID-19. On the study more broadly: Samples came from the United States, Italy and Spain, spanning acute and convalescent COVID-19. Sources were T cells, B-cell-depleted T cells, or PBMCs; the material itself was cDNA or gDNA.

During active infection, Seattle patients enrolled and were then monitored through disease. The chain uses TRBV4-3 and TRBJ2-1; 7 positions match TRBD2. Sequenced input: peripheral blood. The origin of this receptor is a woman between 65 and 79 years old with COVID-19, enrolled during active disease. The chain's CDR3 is CASSQTTSRGRINEQFF. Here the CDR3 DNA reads TGCGCCAGCAGCCAAACTACCTCCCGCGGGAGAATCAATGAGCAGTTCTTC.